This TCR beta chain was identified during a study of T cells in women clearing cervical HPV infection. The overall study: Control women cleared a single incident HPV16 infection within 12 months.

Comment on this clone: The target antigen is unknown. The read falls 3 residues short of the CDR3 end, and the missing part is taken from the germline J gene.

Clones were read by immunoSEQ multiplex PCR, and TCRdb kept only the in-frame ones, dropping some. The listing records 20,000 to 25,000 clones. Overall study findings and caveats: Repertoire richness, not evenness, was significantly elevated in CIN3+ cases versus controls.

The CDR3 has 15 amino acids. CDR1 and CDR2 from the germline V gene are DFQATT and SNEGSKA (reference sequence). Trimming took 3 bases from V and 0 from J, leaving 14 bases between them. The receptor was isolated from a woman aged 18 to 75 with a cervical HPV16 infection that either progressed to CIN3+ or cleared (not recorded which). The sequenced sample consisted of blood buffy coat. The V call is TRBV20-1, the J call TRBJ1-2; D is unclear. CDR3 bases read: TGCAGTGCTAGTAAAGTCCAGGTAGCTAACTATGGC. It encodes CSASKVQVANYG. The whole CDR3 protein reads CSASKVQVANYGYTF.